This T cell receptor beta chain was identified in a study of CD8+CD57+ T cells in acquired aplastic anemia (dated by TCRdb to 2016 to 2019). Study-wide context: Extracted DNA from sorted CD4+ and CD8+ cells averaged approximately 3 ug, ranging from roughly 0.17 to 30 ug. CD8+CD57+ expansion was defined as frequency above the mean frequency observed in healthy subjects. The study at large found these results: Although 25 to 30 CD8+ CDR3 sequences were shared by patients and controls, these sequences appeared highly expressed in patients and within the immunodominant clones of patients. CD8+ Simpson's diversity did not differ significantly between patients and healthy controls (P=0.060).

Genomic DNA was used as template for profiling of TCR beta VDJ combinations and CDR3 sequences. An Illumina HiSeq 2000 was used for TCR repertoire sequencing. The authors' pipeline ran thus. Repertoires were assessed using TRBV/TRBJ rearrangement plots, CDR3 size and DJ length profiles, and Simpson's diversity index. The most abundant DNA sequence in the deep sequencing data was defined as the immunodominant clone. CDR3 amino acid sequences were checked for sharing between subjects and were compared against published repertoires and the VDJdb database. Using fastp at Q25 and MiXCR, TCRdb reprocessed the public reads and kept productive beta chains. Merged by CDR3 protein, the rows form single entries marked with the most common genes and DNA. The V and J calls come from TCRdb's annotation, not from the publication. In this sample the table shows over 150,000 distinct CDR3 sequences, about 50% of which occur a single time. The ten largest clonotypes hold approximately 12% of the sample.

At the junction V is shortened by 6 bases and J by 8 bases, with 16 bases in between. The CDR3 starts with the cysteine, ends with the phenylalanine, and has 13 residues. Only CDR3 DNA remains: 39 bases, in frame from the first base. Looking up the germline V gene yields CDR1 MNHNS and CDR2 SASEGT. This clonotype showed up many times. It lacks a known antigen. Per-base quality was not reported, and no clone a single base away is much larger than it. Patients chosen for sequencing had shown expansion of CD8+CD57+ cells by flow cytometry. Every patient had severe acquired aplastic anemia, diagnosed using the International Study of Aplastic Anemia and Agranulocytosis and Camitta criteria. Patients had received no therapy at the time of blood sampling. The study deep-sequenced TCR repertoires of sorted CD4+ and CD8+ blood T cells from severe aplastic anemia patients and healthy subjects. Patients were enrolled in the USA under clinicaltrials.gov protocols 00001620, 01623167, 00001397, 00071045, 00081523 and 00961064. Ficoll-Paque density gradient centrifugation was used to isolate peripheral blood mononuclear cells. Before DNA was extracted, CD4+ and CD8+ T cells were sorted using either FACS or magnetic beads.

The origin of this receptor is a human donor with aplastic anemia. Rearrangement joined TRBV6-1 to TRBJ1-1; no D segment can be confidently identified. Material: sorted CD4+, CD8+, or CD8+CD57+ T cells (not recorded which) from PBMCs. The DNA sequence follows: TGTGCCAGCAGCGTTAGGGAGGGCGCGGAAGCTTTCTTT. It is translated as CASSVREGAEAFF.